What follows is one T cell receptor beta chain and its context. From germline, CDR1 is SEHNR and CDR2 FQNEAQ (reference sequence). V trimming: 5 bases; J trimming: 0 bases; junction bases outside the gene matches: 8. There are 17 residues in the CDR3. TCRdb recomputed calls from the RT-PCR reads with MiXCR, one row per CDR3 protein. This table holds fewer than 200,000 distinct CDR3 sequences, about 29% found once. This specimen comes from a study of patients and donors after allogeneic stem cell transplantation. This sequence joins TRBV7-9 and TRBJ2-7; TRBD2 agrees at 12 bases. This clonotype was obtained from a human donor who was either an allogeneic HSCT recipient or a stem cell or donor lymphocyte infusion donor (not recorded which). It is not recorded whose cells these are; they may come from a transplant donor. The sequencing sample was made of blood, either unsorted or a sorted T cell fraction (not recorded which). The CDR3 is CASSPRLAGVSSYEQYF. CDR3 nucleotide sequence: TGTGCCAGCAGCCCGAGACTAGCGGGAGTCAGCTCCTACGAGCAGTACTTC.